This T cell receptor (beta chain) was profiled in a study of shared clonotypes between healthy human individuals. Study observations and caveats: Donors were few, which limited the genetic and exposure-history diversity represented.

As concerns this clone: Its antigen is currently unknown.

This CDR3 is built from 13 residues. The ends were cut back, 4 bases at V and 4 bases at J, with 9 bases in the middle. From germline, CDR1 is SGHTA and CDR2 FQGTGA. Assay execution took place at the deep level. Produced via immunoSEQ multiplex PCR; TCRdb's table is partial and in-frame only. Among approximately 500,000 clones, 75% to 80% were seen once, and the ten largest hold approximately 12%. The sequence came from a woman aged 40 to 50 in good health. Some clones in this sample may be carry-over from other donors' samples. Sequencing input: PBMCs. The chain has TRBV7-3 and TRBJ2-3; possibly TRBD2 for D (6 bases). This chain's CDR3 is CASSWEEPDTQYF. The DNA of the CDR3 is TGTGCCAGCAGCTGGGAGGAGCCAGATACGCAGTATTTT. The complete variable domain, with remaining parts taken from reference TRBV7-3 and TRBJ2-3, reads GAGVSQTPSNKVTEKGKYVELRCDPISGHTALYWYRQSLGQGPEFLIYFQGTGAADDSGLPNDRFFAVRPEGSVSTLKIQRTERGDSAVYLCASSWEEPDTQYFGPGTRLTVL.